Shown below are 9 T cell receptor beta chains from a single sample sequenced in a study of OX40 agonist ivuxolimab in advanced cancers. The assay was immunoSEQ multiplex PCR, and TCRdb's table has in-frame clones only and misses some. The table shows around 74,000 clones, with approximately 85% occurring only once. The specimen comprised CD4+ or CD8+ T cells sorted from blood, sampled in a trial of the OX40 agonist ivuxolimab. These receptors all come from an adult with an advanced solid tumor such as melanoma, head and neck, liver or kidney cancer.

CDR3 in DNA: TGTGCCAGTAGTATAGTTGGACCGGCAAACACCATATATTTT. This gives the protein CASSIVGPANTIYF. The chain combines TRBV19 with TRBJ1-3, with D uncertain. Trimming removed 1 base at V and 6 bases at J, with 10 bases between. The length of the CDR3 is 14 residues. Germline lookup yields CDR1 LNHDA and CDR2 SQIVND (reference sequence).

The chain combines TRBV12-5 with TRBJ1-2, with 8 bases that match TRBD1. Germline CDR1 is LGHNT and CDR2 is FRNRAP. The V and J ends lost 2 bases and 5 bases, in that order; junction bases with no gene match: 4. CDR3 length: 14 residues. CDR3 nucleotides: TGTGCTAGTGGTTTGTTAGACAGGGGATATGGCTACACCTTC. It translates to CASGLLDRGYGYTF.

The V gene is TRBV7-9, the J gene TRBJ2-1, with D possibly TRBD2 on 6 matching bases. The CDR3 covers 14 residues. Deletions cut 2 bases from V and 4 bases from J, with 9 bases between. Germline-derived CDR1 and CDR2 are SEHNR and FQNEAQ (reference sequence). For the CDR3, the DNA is TGTGCCAGCAGCTTATTGGAGGGTTACAATGAGCAGTTCTTC. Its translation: CASSLLEGYNEQFF.

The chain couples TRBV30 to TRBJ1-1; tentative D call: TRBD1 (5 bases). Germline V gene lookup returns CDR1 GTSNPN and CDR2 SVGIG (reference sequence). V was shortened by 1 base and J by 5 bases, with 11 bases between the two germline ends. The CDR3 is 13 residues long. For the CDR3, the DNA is TGTGCCTGGAGTGCTCCAGGGCGTACTGAAGCTTTCTTT. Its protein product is CAWSAPGRTEAFF.

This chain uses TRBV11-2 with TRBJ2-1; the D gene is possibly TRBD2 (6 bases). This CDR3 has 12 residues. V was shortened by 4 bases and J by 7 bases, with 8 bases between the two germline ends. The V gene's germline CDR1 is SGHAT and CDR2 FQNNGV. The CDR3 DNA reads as TGTGCCAGCAGCTCACTAGCAAATGAGCAGTTCTTC. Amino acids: CASSSLANEQFF.

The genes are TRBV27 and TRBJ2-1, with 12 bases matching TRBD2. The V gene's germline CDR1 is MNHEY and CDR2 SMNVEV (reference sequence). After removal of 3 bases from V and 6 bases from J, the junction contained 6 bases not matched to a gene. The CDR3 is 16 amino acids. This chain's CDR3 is CASSFPSGGASNEQFF. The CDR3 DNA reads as TGTGCCAGCAGTTTTCCTAGCGGGGGGGCCTCCAATGAGCAGTTCTTC.

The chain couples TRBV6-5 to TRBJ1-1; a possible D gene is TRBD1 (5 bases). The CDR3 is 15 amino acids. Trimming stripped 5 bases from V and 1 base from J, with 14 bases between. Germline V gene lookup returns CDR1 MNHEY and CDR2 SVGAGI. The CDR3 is CASSTNRLRNTEAFF. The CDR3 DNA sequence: TGTGCCAGCAGTACCAACAGGCTCCGGAACACTGAAGCTTTCTTT.

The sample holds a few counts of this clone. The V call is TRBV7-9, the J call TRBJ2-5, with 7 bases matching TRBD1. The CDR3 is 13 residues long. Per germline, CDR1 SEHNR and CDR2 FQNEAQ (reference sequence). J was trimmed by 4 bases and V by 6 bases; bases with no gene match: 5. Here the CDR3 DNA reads TGTGCCAGCAGTTCGACAGGGTTAGAGACCCAGTACTTC. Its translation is CASSSTGLETQYF.

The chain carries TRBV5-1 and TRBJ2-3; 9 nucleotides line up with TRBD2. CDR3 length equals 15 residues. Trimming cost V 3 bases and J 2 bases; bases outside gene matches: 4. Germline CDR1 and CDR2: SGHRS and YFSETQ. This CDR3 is CASSSQRGDTDTQYF. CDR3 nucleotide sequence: TGCGCCAGCAGCTCCCAGCGGGGGGACACAGATACGCAGTATTTT.